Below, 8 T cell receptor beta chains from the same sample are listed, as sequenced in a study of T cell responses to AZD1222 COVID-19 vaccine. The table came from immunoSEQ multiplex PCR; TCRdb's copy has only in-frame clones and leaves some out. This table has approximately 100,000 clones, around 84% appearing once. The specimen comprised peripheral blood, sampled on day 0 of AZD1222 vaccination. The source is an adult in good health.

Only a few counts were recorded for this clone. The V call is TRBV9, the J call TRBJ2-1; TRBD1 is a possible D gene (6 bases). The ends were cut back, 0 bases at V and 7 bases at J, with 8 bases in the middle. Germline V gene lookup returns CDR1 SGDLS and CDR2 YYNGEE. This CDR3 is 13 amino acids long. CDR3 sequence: CASSVAGANEQFF. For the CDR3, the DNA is TGTGCCAGCAGCGTAGCAGGGGCTAATGAGCAGTTCTTC.

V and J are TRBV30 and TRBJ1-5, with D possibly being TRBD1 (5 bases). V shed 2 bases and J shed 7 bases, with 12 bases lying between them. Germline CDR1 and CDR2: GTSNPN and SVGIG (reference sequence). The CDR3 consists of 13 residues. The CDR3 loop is CAWSRGSSQPQHF. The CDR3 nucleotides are TGTGCCTGGAGTCGGGGGTCTTCGCAGCCCCAGCATTTT.

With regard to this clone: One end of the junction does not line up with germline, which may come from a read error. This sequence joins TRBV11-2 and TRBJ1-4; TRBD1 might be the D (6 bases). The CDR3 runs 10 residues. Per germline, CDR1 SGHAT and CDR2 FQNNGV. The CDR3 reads CASSLDWDIF. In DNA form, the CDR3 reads TGTGCCAGCAGCTTAGATTGGGACATTTTT.

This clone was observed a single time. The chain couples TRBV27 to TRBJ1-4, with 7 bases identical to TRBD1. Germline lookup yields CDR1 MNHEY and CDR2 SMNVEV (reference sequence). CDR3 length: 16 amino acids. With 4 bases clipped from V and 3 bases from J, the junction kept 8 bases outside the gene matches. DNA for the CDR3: TGTGCCAGCAGTTACAGGGGCCCCGGGGCTAATGAAAAACTGTTTTTT. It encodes CASSYRGPGANEKLFF.

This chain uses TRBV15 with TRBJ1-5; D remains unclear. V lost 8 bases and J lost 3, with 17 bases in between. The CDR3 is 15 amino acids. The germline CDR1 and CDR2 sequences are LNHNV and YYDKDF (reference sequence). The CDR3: CATEQWKGINQPQHF. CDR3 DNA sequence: TGTGCCACCGAACAATGGAAGGGTATCAATCAGCCCCAGCATTTT.

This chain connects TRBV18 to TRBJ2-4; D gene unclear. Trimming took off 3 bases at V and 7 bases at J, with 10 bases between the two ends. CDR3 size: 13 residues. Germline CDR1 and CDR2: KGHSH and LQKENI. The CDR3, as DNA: TGTGCCAGCTCACCCTTGGAAGGGAACATTCAGTACTTC. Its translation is CASSPLEGNIQYF.

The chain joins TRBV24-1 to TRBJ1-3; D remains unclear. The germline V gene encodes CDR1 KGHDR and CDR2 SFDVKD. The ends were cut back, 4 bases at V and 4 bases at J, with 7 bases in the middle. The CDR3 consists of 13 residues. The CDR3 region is CATSDPVGNTIYF. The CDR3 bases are TGTGCCACCAGTGACCCGGTCGGAAACACCATATATTTT.

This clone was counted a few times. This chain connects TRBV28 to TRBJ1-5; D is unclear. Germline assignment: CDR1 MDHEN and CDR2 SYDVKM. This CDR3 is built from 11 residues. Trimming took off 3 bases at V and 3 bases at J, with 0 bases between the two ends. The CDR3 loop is CASSFNQPQHF. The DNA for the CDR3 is TGTGCCAGCAGTTTCAATCAGCCCCAGCATTTT. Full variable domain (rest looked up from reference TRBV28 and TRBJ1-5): DVKVTQSSRYLVKRTGEKVFLECVQDMDHENMFWYRQDPGLGLRLIYFSYDVKMKEKGDIPEGYSVSREKKERFSLILESASTNQTSMYLCASSFNQPQHFGDGTRLSIL.